This TCR beta chain came from a study of a mutant IDH1 vaccine in newly diagnosed glioma. Study-level background: Investigators started vaccination 4-6 weeks after radiotherapy alone, or with temozolomide cycles. Most patients had received both radiotherapy and temozolomide, the prior options being radiotherapy, temozolomide, or both. Findings and caveats of the study: Vaccine-induced immune responses occurred in 93.3% of patients.

Time point denoted: week 23, last vaccination. In the vaccine, a single dose held 300 ug of the mutant IDH1 20-mer peptide, along with topical imiquimod. Some clones are missing from TCRdb's copy, which holds only in-frame ones; the method was immunoSEQ multiplex PCR. The data show about 60,000 clones, approximately 87% seen once. Germline CDR1 SEHNR, CDR2 FQNEAQ (reference sequence). The CDR3 contains 16 residues. Unmatched junction bases numbered 9, after V lost 2 bases and J lost 4 bases. To note about this clone: No antigen is known for it.

The sample consisted of PBMCs, taken from a glioma patient whose treatment included an IDH1 peptide vaccine. J is TRBJ2-3 and V is TRBV7-9; 7 bases agree with TRBD1. This clonotype originated in a man between 18 and 29 years old with glioma. As DNA, the CDR3 is TGTGCCAGCAGCTTAAGTGACAGGGAGAGGTCAGATACGCAGTATTTT. Translating gives CASSLSDRERSDTQYF.